This entry lists 21 T cell receptor beta chains sequenced from one sample in a study of T cells in Graves' hyperthyroidism and ophthalmopathy. TCR beta CDR3 regions were amplified from RNA transcripts. The TCR CDR3 first-round RT-PCR relied on the HTBI primer set. TCRdb re-analysed the multiplex PCR reads in MiXCR, keeping a single row per CDR3 protein. The table includes approximately 380,000 distinct CDR3 sequences, more than 12% detected once. Source material: blood. Receptors were obtained from a man aged 50 to 59 with Graves' ophthalmopathy.

This clonotype was recorded at least ten times. V usage is TRBV20-1 and J usage is TRBJ2-7; tentatively, D is TRBD2 (6 bases). V was trimmed by 2 bases and J by 6 bases, leaving 11 bases between them. The CDR3 length is 12 residues. Germline CDR1 DFQATT, CDR2 SNEGSKA (reference sequence). CDR3 protein: CSARKLAGEQYF. In nucleotides, the CDR3 is TGCAGTGCTAGAAAACTAGCAGGCGAGCAGTACTTC.

This clonotype was detected only a few times. The genes are TRBV7-6 and TRBJ2-5; no reliable D call. Trimming stripped 5 bases from V and 5 bases from J, with 6 bases between. CDR1 is SGHVS and CDR2 is FNYEAQ in the germline V gene. The CDR3 length is 11 residues. DNA of the CDR3: TGTGCCAGCAGCGCCACGGAGACCCAGTACTTC. Translation gives CASSATETQYF.

The gene calls are TRBV12-3 or TRBV12-4 and TRBJ1-2; D is unclear. The CDR3 consists of 12 residues. Trimming took off 5 bases at V and 4 bases at J, with 8 bases between the two ends. CDR3 sequence: CASSLGRYGYTF. CDR3 in DNA: TGTGCCAGCAGTCTCGGACGCTATGGCTACACCTTC.

The V and J genes are TRBV5-1 and TRBJ2-6, with D maybe TRBD2 (6 bases). Per the germline V gene, CDR1 is SGHRS and CDR2 is YFSETQ. With 4 bases removed from V and 0 bases from J, the gap between germline ends came to 11 bases. CDR3 size: 16 residues. CDR3 DNA: TGCGCCAGCAGCCTACTAGCAGACTCTGGGGCCAACGTCCTGACTTTC. This sequence encodes CASSLLADSGANVLTF.

Ten or more counts support this clonotype. The DNA of the CDR3 is TGTGCCAGCAGTTTTCATACTAGCGGGAGCGATGAGCAGTTCTTC. The encoded protein is CASSFHTSGSDEQFF. The chain combines TRBV27 with TRBJ2-1; 11 bases map to TRBD2. Germline V gives CDR1 MNHEY, CDR2 SMNVEV (reference sequence). V shed 3 bases, J shed 8 bases, and the junction held 6 bases outside the gene matches. The CDR3 is 15 amino acids.

The chain links TRBV11-3 to TRBJ2-1; possible D gene TRBD2, 6 bases. This CDR3 has 15 amino acids. The germline CDR1 and CDR2 sequences are SGHNT and YENEEA. V dropped 5 bases and J dropped 3 bases, with 14 bases sitting between them. This chain's CDR3 is CASSTAGQLYNEQFF. In nucleotides, the CDR3 is TGTGCCAGCAGCACCGCGGGGCAGCTCTACAATGAGCAGTTCTTC.

This clonotype was counted a few times. This chain joins TRBV9 and TRBJ1-6, with D hard to call. The germline V and J ends were trimmed by 3 bases and 7 bases, with 8 bases remaining between them. CDR1 and CDR2 from the germline V gene are SGDLS and YYNGEE. The CDR3 loop spans 13 amino acids. The CDR3 sequence: CASSGAGNSPLHF. CDR3 DNA: TGTGCCAGCAGCGGAGCTGGCAATTCACCCCTCCACTTT.

In this sample, this clonotype turned up many times. The chain couples TRBV11-2 to TRBJ2-7, with unresolved D. V was cut by 5 bases and J by 2 bases, with 1 base left in between. CDR1 and CDR2 (germline): SGHAT, FQNNGV. CDR3 size: 10 residues. The CDR3 nucleotides read TGTGCCAGCAGCGCCTACGAGCAGTACTTC. As protein: CASSAYEQYF.

The chain has TRBV27 and TRBJ2-2; D is uncertain. The CDR3 has 12 amino acids. Trimming cost V 2 bases and J 6 bases, with 4 bases left between them. CDR1 is MNHEY and CDR2 is SMNVEV in the germline V gene (reference sequence). CDR3 sequence: CASSLRPGELFF. For the CDR3, the DNA is TGTGCCAGCAGTTTACGTCCCGGGGAGCTGTTTTTT.

This clonotype was seen at least ten times. The V call is TRBV5-1, the J call TRBJ2-2, with TRBD2 identical over 7 bases. CDR3 length equals 19 residues. The germline gives CDR1 SGHRS, CDR2 YFSETQ. The trim removed 0 bases at V and 2 bases at J, leaving 13 bases unmatched. In nucleotides, the CDR3 is TGCGCCAGCAGCTTGGCCCAGGGTGCTAGCGGACCTAACACCGGGGAGCTGTTTTTT. It encodes CASSLAQGASGPNTGELFF.

The J gene is TRBJ2-1, the V gene TRBV11-2, with 7 bases identical to TRBD2. The CDR3 is made up of 12 amino acids. After removal of 0 bases from V and 16 bases from J, the junction contained 6 bases not matched to a gene. In germline, CDR1 is SGHAT, CDR2 FQNNGV. In DNA form, the CDR3 reads TGTGCCAGCAGCTTAGACCTAGCGGAGGAATTCTTC. This sequence encodes CASSLDLAEEFF.

This clonotype was seen many times. The genes are TRBV12-3 or TRBV12-4 and TRBJ2-7; D is unresolved. The CDR3 sequence is 11 residues long. V was trimmed by 6 bases and J by 6 bases, leaving 9 bases between them. This CDR3 reads CASSIYSEQYF. The CDR3 DNA follows: TGTGCCAGCAGCATATACTCCGAGCAGTACTTC.

The chain couples TRBV19 to TRBJ2-3; D is unclear. There are 15 residues in the CDR3. The ends were cut back, 4 bases at V and 1 base at J, with 12 bases in the middle. CDR1 LNHDA and CDR2 SQIVND come from the germline V gene (reference sequence). The CDR3 sequence is CASSRIDQGTDTQYF. The CDR3 nucleotides are TGTGCCAGTAGTAGGATCGACCAGGGCACAGATACGCAGTATTTT.

In this sample, this clonotype turned up a few times. The chain combines TRBV10-3 with TRBJ2-3; 7 bases map to TRBD2. There are 16 residues in the CDR3. Germline CDR1 reads ENHRY; CDR2 reads SYGVKD. Losses at the gene ends were 0 bases for V and 4 bases for J; bases not matched to a gene: 7. CDR3 in amino acids: CAISESSSGSPDTQYF. CDR3 coding DNA: TGTGCCATCAGTGAGTCCTCTAGCGGCTCCCCAGATACGCAGTATTTT.

The V gene is TRBV6-1, the J gene TRBJ2-4; 8 nucleotides line up with TRBD1. The germline CDR1 and CDR2 sequences are MNHNS and SASEGT. The CDR3 is made up of 17 amino acids. Trimming cost V 7 bases and J 0 bases; bases outside gene matches: 11. CDR3 bases: TGTGCCAGCATAAGGACAGGGAATCTCCTAGCCAAAAACATTCAGTACTTC. Translating gives CASIRTGNLLAKNIQYF.

This clonotype has at least ten counts. V usage is TRBV13 and J usage is TRBJ2-1; 8 bases are shared with TRBD2. CDR3 length equals 16 residues. J lost 10 bases, V lost 2 bases, and 13 bases had no gene match. Germline lookup yields CDR1 PRHDT and CDR2 FYEKMQ (reference sequence). In DNA, the CDR3 is TGTGCCAGCAGCTTAATGGATGCTAGCGGGCCCATAGAGCAGTTCTTC. As protein: CASSLMDASGPIEQFF.

Ten or more counts support this clonotype. The chain uses TRBV10-3 and TRBJ1-2; 11 bases line up with TRBD1. Looked up from germline, CDR1 is ENHRY and CDR2 is SYGVKD. Trimming cost V 4 bases and J 8 bases; bases outside gene matches: 9. The CDR3 has 15 amino acids. The CDR3 bases are TGTGCCATCAGTGCCCCCCTGGGACAGGGGGACGGCTACACCTTC. Its translation: CAISAPLGQGDGYTF.

This clonotype was seen more than once but under ten times. This chain connects TRBV20-1 to TRBJ2-3; 7 bases map to TRBD2. J gave up 1 base and V 6 bases, and 7 bases lay outside the gene matches. Germline loops: CDR1 DFQATT, CDR2 SNEGSKA (reference sequence). The CDR3 length is 14 residues. This chain's CDR3 is CSAVPTSGTDTQYF. The DNA of the CDR3 is TGCAGTGCGGTCCCCACTAGCGGCACAGATACGCAGTATTTT.

This chain uses TRBV20-1 with TRBJ2-3, with D perhaps TRBD2 (5 bases). The V and J ends lost 3 bases and 0 bases respectively, with 10 bases between them. Germline CDR1 is DFQATT and CDR2 is SNEGSKA (reference sequence). The CDR3 length is 14 residues. The CDR3 region is CSASWTASTDTQYF. As DNA, the CDR3 is TGCAGTGCTAGTTGGACTGCTAGCACAGATACGCAGTATTTT.

This clonotype was observed a few times. The rearrangement uses TRBV5-1 and TRBJ1-3; TRBD1 agrees at 8 bases. The V segment lost 4 bases and the J segment 2 bases; nucleotides outside the gene matches: 5. The CDR3 is made up of 15 amino acids. CDR1 and CDR2 (germline): SGHRS, YFSETQ. CDR3 sequence (DNA): TGCGCCAGCAGCGCGGGGACAGGCACTGGAAACACCATATATTTT. This sequence encodes CASSAGTGTGNTIYF.

This clonotype was recorded a few times. The chain has TRBV29-1 and TRBJ2-1; no clear D gene. V dropped 5 bases and J dropped 10 bases, with 18 bases sitting between them. CDR1 is SQVTM, CDR2 ANQGSEA, per germline. The CDR3 runs 13 residues. The CDR3 region has the DNA TGCAGCGTTTCCTCCGTCCGTCAGGCGGAGCAGTTCTTC. Protein sequence: CSVSSVRQAEQFF.